This T cell receptor beta chain was sequenced during a study of blood T cell repertoires in COVID-19. Germline CDR1 and CDR2: MNHNS and SASEGT. The CDR3 covers 15 residues. The trim removed 1 base at V and 5 bases at J, leaving 4 bases unmatched. As processed by the authors: Using reference gene primer amplification, nucleated cell counts were estimated. Some clones are missing from TCRdb's copy, which holds only in-frame ones; the method was immunoSEQ multiplex PCR. V and J calls plus clone size are reproduced from that table; the DNA served to infer D and trimming. The profile covers fewer than 300,000 clones, with approximately 77% appearing a single time and roughly 3.1% taken by the ten largest.

The chain has TRBV6-1 and TRBJ1-2, with TRBD1 matching over 10 bases. This TCR derives from a woman younger than 35 with acute or convalescent COVID-19. The specimen was peripheral blood. The CDR3 is CASSEDGTGVYGYTF. In nucleotides, the CDR3 is TGTGCCAGCAGTGAAGATGGGACAGGGGTATATGGCTACACCTTC.